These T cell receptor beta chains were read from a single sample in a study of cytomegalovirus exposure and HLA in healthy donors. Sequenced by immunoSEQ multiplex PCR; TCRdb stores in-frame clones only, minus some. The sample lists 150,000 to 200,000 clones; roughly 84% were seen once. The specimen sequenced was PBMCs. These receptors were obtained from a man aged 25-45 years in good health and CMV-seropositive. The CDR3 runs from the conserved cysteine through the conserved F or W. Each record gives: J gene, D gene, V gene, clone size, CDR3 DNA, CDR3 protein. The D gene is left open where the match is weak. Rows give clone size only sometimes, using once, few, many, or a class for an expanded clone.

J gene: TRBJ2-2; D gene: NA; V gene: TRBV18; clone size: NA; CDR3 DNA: TGTGCCAGCTCACCACCGAATCTCAGCACCGGGGAGCTGTTTTTT; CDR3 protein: CASSPPNLSTGELFF
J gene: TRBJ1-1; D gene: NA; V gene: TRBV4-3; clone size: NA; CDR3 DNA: TGCGCCAGCAGCCAAGATCTTCCAGGGGAGGGCACTGAAGCTTTCTTT; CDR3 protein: CASSQDLPGEGTEAFF
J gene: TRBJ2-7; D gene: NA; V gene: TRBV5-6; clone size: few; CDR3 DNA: TGTGCCAGCAGCTTGTTGATCCGGGGCGAGCAGTACTTC; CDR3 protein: CASSLLIRGEQYF
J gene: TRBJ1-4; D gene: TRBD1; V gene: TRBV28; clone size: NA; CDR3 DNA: TGTGTCTCAAGGACAGGGGCTAATGAAAAACTGTTTTTT; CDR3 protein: CVSRTGANEKLFF
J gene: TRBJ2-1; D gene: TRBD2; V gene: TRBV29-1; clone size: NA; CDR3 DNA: TGCAGCGTTGAAGATTCGGCTAGCGGGGGGGGCAATGAGCAGTTCTTC; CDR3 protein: CSVEDSASGGGNEQFF
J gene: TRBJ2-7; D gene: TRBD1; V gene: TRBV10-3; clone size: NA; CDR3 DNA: TGTGCCATCAGTGATTGGACAGGGTACGAGCAGTACTTC; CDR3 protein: CAISDWTGYEQYF
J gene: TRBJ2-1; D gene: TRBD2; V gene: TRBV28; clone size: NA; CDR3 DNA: TGTGCCAGCAGCCCGGGACTAGGGACCTACAATGAGCAGTTCTTC; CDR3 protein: CASSPGLGTYNEQFF
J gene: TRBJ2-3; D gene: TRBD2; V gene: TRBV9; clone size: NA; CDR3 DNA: TGTGCCAGCAGCTCTGGACTAGCGGGGGTCACAGATACGCAGTATTTT; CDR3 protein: CASSSGLAGVTDTQYF
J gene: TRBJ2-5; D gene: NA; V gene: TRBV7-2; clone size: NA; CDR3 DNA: TGTGCCAGCAGCTTAGGGGCGGGAGAGACCCAGTACTTC; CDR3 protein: CASSLGAGETQYF
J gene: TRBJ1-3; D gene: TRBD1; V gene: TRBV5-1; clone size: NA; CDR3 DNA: TGCGCCAGTGGGACAGGGACCTCTGGAAACACCATATATTTT; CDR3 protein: CASGTGTSGNTIYF
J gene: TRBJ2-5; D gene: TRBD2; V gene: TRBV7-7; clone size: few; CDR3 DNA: TGTGCCAGCAGCTTCTTCCCCACTAGCGGGGGGGCGGATGGGGAGACCCAGTACTTC; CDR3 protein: CASSFFPTSGGADGETQYF
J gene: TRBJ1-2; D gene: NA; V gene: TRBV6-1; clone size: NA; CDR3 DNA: TGTGCCAGCAGTCAGAATAGGGGCTATGGCTACACCTTC; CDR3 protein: CASSQNRGYGYTF
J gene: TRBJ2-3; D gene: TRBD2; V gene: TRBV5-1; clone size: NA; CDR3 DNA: TGCGCCAGCAGCTTCTCTACTAGCGGGAGGGGGAGTACAGATACGCAGTATTTT; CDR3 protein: CASSFSTSGRGSTDTQYF
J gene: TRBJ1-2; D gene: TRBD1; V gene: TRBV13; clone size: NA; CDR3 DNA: TGTGCCAGCAGCTTCGGGTCGGGGCAGGGGGTTGGAGGCTACACCTTC; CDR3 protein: CASSFGSGQGVGGYTF
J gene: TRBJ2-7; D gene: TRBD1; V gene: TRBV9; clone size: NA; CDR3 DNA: TGTGCCAGCAGCGTAGGCAGGGGGTGGGACTCCTACGAGCAGTACTTC; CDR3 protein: CASSVGRGWDSYEQYF
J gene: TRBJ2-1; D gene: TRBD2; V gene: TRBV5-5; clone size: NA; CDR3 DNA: TGTGCCAGCAGCTTGGGTAGGGGCGGGAGCAATGAGCAGTTCTTC; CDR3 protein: CASSLGRGGSNEQFF
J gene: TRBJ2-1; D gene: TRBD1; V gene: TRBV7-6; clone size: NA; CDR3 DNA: TGTGCCAGCAGCCCTACGGGACAGCACAATGAGCAGTTCTTC; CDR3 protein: CASSPTGQHNEQFF
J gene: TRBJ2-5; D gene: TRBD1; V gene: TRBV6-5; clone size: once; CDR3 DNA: TGTGCCAGCAGTTGGGGACAGCAAGAGACCCAGTACTTC; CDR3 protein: CASSWGQQETQYF
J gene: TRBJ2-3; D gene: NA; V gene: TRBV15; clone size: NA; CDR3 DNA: TGTGCCACCAGCAGAGGTTGGGGGGATGCAGATACGCAGTATTTT; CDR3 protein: CATSRGWGDADTQYF
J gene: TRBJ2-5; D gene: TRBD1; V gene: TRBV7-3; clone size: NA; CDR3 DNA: TGTGCCAGCAGCTTTACGGGACAGGGGCGAGAGACCCAGTACTTC; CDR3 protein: CASSFTGQGRETQYF
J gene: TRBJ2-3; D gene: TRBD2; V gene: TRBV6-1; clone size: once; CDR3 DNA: TGTGCCAGCAGTGAAGCGAGCGGGGAAAGCACAGATACGCAGTATTTT; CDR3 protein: CASSEASGESTDTQYF
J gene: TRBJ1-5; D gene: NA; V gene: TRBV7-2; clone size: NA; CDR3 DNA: TGTGCCAGCAGCGTTGGGGGGGAGCATCAGCCCCAGCATTTT; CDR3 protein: CASSVGGEHQPQHF
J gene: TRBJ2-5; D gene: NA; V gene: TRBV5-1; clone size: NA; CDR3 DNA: TGCGCCAGCAGCTCGGCGGGGTTCCAAGAGACCCAGTACTTC; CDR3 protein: CASSSAGFQETQYF
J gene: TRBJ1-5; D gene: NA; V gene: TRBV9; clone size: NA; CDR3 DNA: TGTGCCAGCAGCGCTTCAGATAGCAATCAGCCCCAGCATTTT; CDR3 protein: CASSASDSNQPQHF
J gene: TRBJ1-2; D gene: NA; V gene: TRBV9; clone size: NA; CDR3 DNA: TGTGCCAGCTCGATTCGACAGGAGTACACCTTC; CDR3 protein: CASSIRQEYTF
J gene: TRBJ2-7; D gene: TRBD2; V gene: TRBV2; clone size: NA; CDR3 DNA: TGTGCCAGCAGTGAAGATAGGGGAGGGTTACGCGAGCAGTACTTC; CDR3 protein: CASSEDRGGLREQYF
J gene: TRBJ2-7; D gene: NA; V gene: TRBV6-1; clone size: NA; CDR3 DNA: TGTGCCAGCAGTATTGGGGGGGCGAGTGAGCAGTACTTC; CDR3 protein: CASSIGGASEQYF
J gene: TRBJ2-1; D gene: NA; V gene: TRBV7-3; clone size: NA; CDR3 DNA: TGTGCCAGCAGCTACGGACGGGCGGGCTACAATGAGCAGTTCTTC; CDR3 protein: CASSYGRAGYNEQFF
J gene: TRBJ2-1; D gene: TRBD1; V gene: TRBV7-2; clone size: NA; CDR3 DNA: TGTGCCAGCAGCCCGGGACAGCACTCCTACAATGAGCAGTTCTTC; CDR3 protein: CASSPGQHSYNEQFF
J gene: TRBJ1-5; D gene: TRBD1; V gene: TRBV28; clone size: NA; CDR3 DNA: TGTGCCAGCAGTGCCCCGGACAGGGGAAGACGGCAGCCCCAGCATTTT; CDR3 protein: CASSAPDRGRRQPQHF
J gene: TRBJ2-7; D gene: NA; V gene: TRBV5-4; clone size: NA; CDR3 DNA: TGTGCCAGCAGCTTGAGGGGGGGGCCGTCCTACGAGCAGTACTTC; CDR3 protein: CASSLRGGPSYEQYF
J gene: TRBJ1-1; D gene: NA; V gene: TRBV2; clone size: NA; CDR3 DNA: TGTGCCAGCCAAGCTAGTAGCGGGGTTGTGACTGAAGCTTTCTTT; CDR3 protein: CASQASSGVVTEAFF
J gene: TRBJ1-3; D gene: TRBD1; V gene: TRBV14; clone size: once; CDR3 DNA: TGTGCCAGCAGCCTCAGACAGGGTAGCATATATTTT; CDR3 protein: CASSLRQGSIYF
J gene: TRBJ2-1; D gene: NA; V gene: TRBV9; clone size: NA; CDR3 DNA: TGTGCCAGCAGCGTCGACCCTGGACAGCACCACTACAATGAGCAGTTCTTC; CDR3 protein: CASSVDPGQHHYNEQFF
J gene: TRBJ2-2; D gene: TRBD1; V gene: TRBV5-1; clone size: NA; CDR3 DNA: TGCGCCAGCAGCTTGGCGCTACAGGGGGCGGCCGGGGAGCTGTTTTTT; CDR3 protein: CASSLALQGAAGELFF
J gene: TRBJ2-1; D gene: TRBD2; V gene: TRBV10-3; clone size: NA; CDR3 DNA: TGTGCCATCTACCCGGGGGGTTACAATGAGCAGTTCTTC; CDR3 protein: CAIYPGGYNEQFF
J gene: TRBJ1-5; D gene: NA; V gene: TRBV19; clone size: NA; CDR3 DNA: TGTGCCAGTAGTATACGACGACATCAGGGCGATCAGCCCCAGCATTTT; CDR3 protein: CASSIRRHQGDQPQHF
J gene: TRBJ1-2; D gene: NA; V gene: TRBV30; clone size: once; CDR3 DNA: TGTGCCTGGAGTGCGGGACAAGGGGATGTCTACACCTTC; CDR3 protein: CAWSAGQGDVYTF
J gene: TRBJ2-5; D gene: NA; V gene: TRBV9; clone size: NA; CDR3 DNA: TGTGCCAGCGGCAGCCCCCTCCGGGGTGAGACCCAGTACTTC; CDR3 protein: CASGSPLRGETQYF
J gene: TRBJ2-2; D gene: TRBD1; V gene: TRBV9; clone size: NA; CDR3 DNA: TGTGCCAGCTCCCTATCAGGGGGCAACACCGGGGAGCTGTTTTTT; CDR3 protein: CASSLSGGNTGELFF
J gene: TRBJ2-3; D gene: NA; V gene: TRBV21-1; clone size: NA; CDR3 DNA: TGTGCCGGGGGGGACACAGATACGCAGTATTTT; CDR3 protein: CAGGDTDTQYF
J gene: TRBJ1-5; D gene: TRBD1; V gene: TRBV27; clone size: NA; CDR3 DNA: TGTGCCAGCTGGGGACAGGGGGGCCAGCCCCAGCATTTT; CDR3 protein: CASWGQGGQPQHF
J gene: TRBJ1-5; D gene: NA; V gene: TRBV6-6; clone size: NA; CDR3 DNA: TGTGCCAGCAGTTACCGCCAGGGGAGGGTTAATCAGCCCCAGCATTTT; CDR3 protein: CASSYRQGRVNQPQHF
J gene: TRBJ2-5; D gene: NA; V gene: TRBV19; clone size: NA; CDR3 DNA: TGTGCCAGTAGTATTGGCGGCTCCAGCGAGACCCAGTACTTC; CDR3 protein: CASSIGGSSETQYF
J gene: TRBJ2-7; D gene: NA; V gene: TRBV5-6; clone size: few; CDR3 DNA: TGTGCCAGCAGCGCGGACTTCTACGAGCAGTACTTC; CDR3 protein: CASSADFYEQYF
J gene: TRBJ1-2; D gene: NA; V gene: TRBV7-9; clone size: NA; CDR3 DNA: TGTGCCAGCAGCTTCCAACAGGCTAACTATGGCTACACCTTC; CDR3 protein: CASSFQQANYGYTF
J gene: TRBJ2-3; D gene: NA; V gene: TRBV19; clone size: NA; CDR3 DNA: TGTGCCAGTGATCCCCGTCGGTCTAGCACAGATACGCAGTATTTT; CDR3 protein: CASDPRRSSTDTQYF
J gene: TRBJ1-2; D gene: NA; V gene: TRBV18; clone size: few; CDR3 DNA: TGTGCCAGCTCACCGACAGGAGATAATGGCTACACCTTC; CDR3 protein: CASSPTGDNGYTF